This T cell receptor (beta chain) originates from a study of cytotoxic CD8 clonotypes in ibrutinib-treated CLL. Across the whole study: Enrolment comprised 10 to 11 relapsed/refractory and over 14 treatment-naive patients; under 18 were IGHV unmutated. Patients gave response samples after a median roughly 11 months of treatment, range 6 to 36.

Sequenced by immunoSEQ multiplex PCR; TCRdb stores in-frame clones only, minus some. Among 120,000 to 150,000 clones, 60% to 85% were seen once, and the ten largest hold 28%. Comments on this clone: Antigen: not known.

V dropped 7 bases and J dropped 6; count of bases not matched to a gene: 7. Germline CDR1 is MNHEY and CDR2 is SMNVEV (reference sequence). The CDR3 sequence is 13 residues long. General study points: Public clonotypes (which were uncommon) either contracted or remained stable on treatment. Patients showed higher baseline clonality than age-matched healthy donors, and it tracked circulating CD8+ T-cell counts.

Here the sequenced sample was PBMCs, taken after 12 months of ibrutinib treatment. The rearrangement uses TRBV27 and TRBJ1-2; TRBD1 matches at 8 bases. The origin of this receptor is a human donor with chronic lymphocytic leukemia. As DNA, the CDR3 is TGTGCCAGCACGACGCAGGGGGCCAATGGCTACACCTTC. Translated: CASTTQGANGYTF.